Described below is a single T cell receptor beta chain sequence and its context. The specificity of this receptor is unknown. One base away there is no much larger clone; base qualities are not given. This sample stems from a study of cytomegalovirus exposure and HLA in healthy donors (dated by TCRdb to about 2017). General notes on the study: According to a later analysis, one platform produced both the roughly 110 validation repertoires and the roughly 640 repertoires of the first cohort. High-throughput TCR immunosequencing, statistical association of individual TCRs with disease status, and machine learning were combined to predict cytomegalovirus infection status. The study was designed to test whether signatures of past pathogen exposure could be identified by cataloging public T cell receptors. Besides the first cohort of under 700 subjects, a separate validation cohort made up of 120 different subjects was used.

Libraries came from the immunoSEQ multiplex PCR assay. Per the source publication's procedure: A statistical classification framework was built for diagnosing cytomegalovirus status from the catalog of TCR beta chain sequences. TCRdb took over this immuneACCESS table, retaining in-frame rearrangements with V and J assigned. Such tables are incomplete; in checked studies, under half of the missing clones stem from an unresolved V gene, and the remainder is unexplained. V and J calls and clone size are given by that table; D and trimming were obtained from the DNA. This sample is represented by roughly 240,000 clones; around 87% of them were singletons. The ten largest make up roughly 2.5% of the sample. Overall study results and their limits: The validation cohort had no HLA typing available for a later analysis, so co-occurrence within that cohort was assessed over all 120 or so repertoires. Most TCR sequences were seen in very few donors, while some public TCRs were found in many individuals. The authors suggested that the approach could potentially be extended to other disease states and immunological phenotypes. In vitro tests confirmed that three of the cytomegalovirus-associated TCR beta chains recognize cytomegalovirus antigens. The study gave a list of 150 to 200 TCR beta chains associated with cytomegalovirus. Of the cluster scores, approximately 94% were above 0 in a later analysis, which found that TCRs clustered in the first cohort also tended to co-occur in the 120 or so validation repertoires. The classifier was reported to diagnose cytomegalovirus status with high specificity and sensitivity in both the original cohort and the validation cohort.

CDR1 and CDR2, per the germline V gene (reference sequence), are LNHDA and SQIVND. The cysteine opens and the phenylalanine closes a CDR3 of 16 amino acids. Kept here is only the CDR3 DNA, which spans 48 bases and is read in frame from base 1. The germline V and J ends show losses of 7 bases and 2 bases respectively, and no gene match explains 14 bases of the junction. Donors formed part of the validation cohort, which comprised over a hundred subjects and was distinct from the first cohort of over 500 subjects. The sequencing input was PBMCs. The sequence derives from a man younger than 35 in good health and CMV-seronegative. The chain is assembled from TRBV19 and TRBJ2-7; 7 middle bases align to TRBD1. The CDR3 protein: CASKESPGQPTYEQYF. The sequenced DNA: TGTGCCAGTAAGGAGAGTCCGGGACAGCCGACCTACGAGCAGTACTTC. Reference TRBV19 and TRBJ2-7 genes cover what lies past the CDR3, so the full variable domain is DGGITQSPKYLFRKEGQNVTLSCEQNLNHDAMYWYRQDPGQGLRLIYYSQIVNDFQKGDIAEGYSVSREKKESFPLTVTSAQKNPTAFYLCASKESPGQPTYEQYFGPGTRLTVT.